The next 27 T cell receptor beta chains were all read from a single sample in a study of blood T cell repertoires in COVID-19. This table comes from immunoSEQ multiplex PCR, and its TCRdb copy is limited to in-frame clones, with some not included. The table has 200,000 to 250,000 clones, 70% to 90% seen once. The sample consisted of PBMCs or T cells enriched from blood (not recorded which). The receptors here all came from a man between 45 and 60 years old who had been exposed to COVID-19.

This chain joins TRBV5-1 and TRBJ2-1; 7 nucleotides agree with TRBD1. Germline lookup yields CDR1 SGHRS and CDR2 YFSETQ. J was trimmed by 3 bases and V by 4 bases; bases with no gene match: 7. CDR3 size: 15 residues. The CDR3 nucleotides read TGCGCCAGCAGCGCTACCGGGACAGTCTACAATGAGCAGTTCTTC. Its translation is CASSATGTVYNEQFF.

J is TRBJ2-1 and V is TRBV20-1; D not resolved. Between the trimmed V and J ends, which lost 6 bases and 4 bases, there was a span of 7 bases. Per the germline V gene, CDR1 is DFQATT and CDR2 is SNEGSKA (reference sequence). CDR3 size: 11 residues. CDR3 amino acids: CSALRYNEQFF. The CDR3 nucleotides read TGCAGTGCACTAAGGTACAATGAGCAGTTCTTC.

DNA for the CDR3: TGTGCCAGCAGCTTGAGCCCTTTCGGGGGGCCCTATCAGCCCCAGCATTTT. This translates into CASSLSPFGGPYQPQHF. The chain employs TRBV5-6 and TRBJ1-5; possibly TRBD1 for D (6 bases). Trimming stripped 1 base from V and 5 bases from J, with 19 bases between. The CDR3 is 17 residues long. Germline V gene lookup returns CDR1 SGHDT and CDR2 YYEEEE.

The V and J genes are TRBV7-9 and TRBJ1-2; no reliable D call. CDR3 length equals 13 residues. The germline CDR1 and CDR2 sequences are SEHNR and FQNEAQ (reference sequence). V was cut by 4 bases and J by 5 bases, with 11 bases left in between. The CDR3 DNA is TGTGCCAGCAGCTCGCCGAACTGGTATGGCTACACCTTC. This codes for CASSSPNWYGYTF.

The chain links TRBV4-1 to TRBJ2-1; a weak D match, TRBD2 (5 bases). Trimming left V 3 bases short and J 8 bases short, with 26 bases between. From germline, CDR1 is MGHRA and CDR2 YSYEKL. The CDR3 covers 18 residues. The CDR3 DNA is TGCGCCAGCAGCCACGACCCGGAAGTTAGAAGACTAAGGGATGAGCAGTTCTTC. This gives the protein CASSHDPEVRRLRDEQFF.

This chain uses TRBV5-1 with TRBJ2-3; D gene ambiguous. Trimming took 0 bases from V and 6 from J, leaving 5 bases between them. Germline CDR1 is SGHRS and CDR2 is YFSETQ. This CDR3 comprises 12 residues. CDR3 bases: TGCGCCAGCAGCTTGGAGAGGGATACGCAGTATTTT. This sequence encodes CASSLERDTQYF.

The gene calls are TRBV5-6 and TRBJ1-5; D is unresolved. V was pared by 0 bases and J by 6 bases, with 10 bases between. Germline assignment: CDR1 SGHDT and CDR2 YYEEEE. The CDR3 spans 14 residues. Written as DNA, the CDR3 is TGTGCCAGCAGCTTGGCCCTCAAGCCTCAGCCCCAGCATTTT. Residues: CASSLALKPQPQHF.

Worth noting for this clone: A read error may produce the germline difference seen at one junction end. The CDR3, as DNA: TGTGCTAGCAGCTTAAGTGGTACAGGTAAATCCTATAATTCACCCCTCCACTTT. Its translation: CASSLSGTGKSYNSPLHF. V is TRBV7-7 and J is TRBJ1-6; a possible D gene is TRBD1 (5 bases). Germline V gene sequence: CDR1 SSHAT, CDR2 FNYEAQ (reference sequence). The CDR3 contains 18 residues.

The chain couples TRBV5-1 to TRBJ1-6, with D maybe TRBD1 (6 bases). The CDR3 consists of 15 residues. The germline gives CDR1 SGHRS, CDR2 YFSETQ. V lost 2 bases and J lost 5, with 11 bases in between. CDR3 sequence (DNA): TGCGCCAGCAGCTTTGGACAGTTGGATAATTCACCCCTCCACTTT. Residues: CASSFGQLDNSPLHF.

This rearrangement joins TRBV7-3 to TRBJ1-4; no firm D call. Trimming stripped 5 bases from V and 2 bases from J, with 9 bases between. The CDR3 is 14 residues long. In germline, CDR1 is SGHTA, CDR2 FQGTGA. CDR3 region: CASSPRGTNEKLFF. In nucleotides, the CDR3 is TGTGCCAGCAGCCCACGCGGGACTAATGAAAAACTGTTTTTT.

V usage is TRBV2 and J usage is TRBJ1-5; D may be TRBD1 (5 bases). Germline CDR1 SNHLY, CDR2 FYNNEI. CDR3 size: 13 residues. V was pared by 8 bases and J by 4 bases, with 12 bases between. CDR3 DNA: TGTGCCAGCGTTAGACAGCAAAATCAGCCCCAGCATTTT. It codes for CASVRQQNQPQHF.

This clone has just one count. The rearrangement links TRBV18 to TRBJ2-3; the D is unclear. Per germline, CDR1 KGHSH and CDR2 LQKENI. V was clipped by 3 bases and J by 3 bases, with 7 bases between them. The length of the CDR3 is 13 residues. Written as DNA, the CDR3 is TGTGCCAGCTCACCGGGCAGTACAGATACGCAGTATTTT. This sequence encodes CASSPGSTDTQYF.

The chain couples TRBV12-5 to TRBJ2-1; 10 bases are shared with TRBD2. Germline loops: CDR1 LGHNT, CDR2 FRNRAP. The CDR3 is 15 amino acids. Trimming removed 6 bases from V and 4 bases from J; junction bases left unmatched: 6. The CDR3 sequence: CASGPLAGAYNEQFF. CDR3 DNA sequence: TGTGCTAGTGGCCCCCTAGCGGGGGCGTACAATGAGCAGTTCTTC. The full variable domain, completed using reference TRBV12-5 and TRBJ2-1, is DARVTQTPRHKVTEMGQEVTMRCQPILGHNTVFWYRQTMMQGLELLAYFRNRAPLDDSGMPKDRFSAEMPDATLATLKIQPSEPRDSAVYFCASGPLAGAYNEQFFGPGTRLTVL.

The chain joins TRBV5-1 to TRBJ2-1; 11 bases fit TRBD2. The CDR3 has 17 amino acids. The germline V gene has CDR1 SGHRS and CDR2 YFSETQ. The ends lost 2 bases at V and 6 bases at J; junction bases unmatched: 10. CDR3 amino acids: CASSFRVAGGPFNEQFF. In DNA, the CDR3 is TGCGCCAGCAGCTTTCGAGTAGCGGGGGGGCCTTTCAATGAGCAGTTCTTC. Full variable domain (outside the CDR3, taken from reference TRBV5-1 and TRBJ2-1): KAGVTQTPRYLIKTRGQQVTLSCSPISGHRSVSWYQQTPGQGLQFLFEYFSETQRNKGNFPGRFSGRQFSNSRSEMNVSTLELGDSALYLCASSFRVAGGPFNEQFFGPGTRLTVL.

This clone was counted a single time. V and J are TRBV15 and TRBJ2-7, with TRBD2 as a possible D gene (6 bases). The germline gives CDR1 LNHNV, CDR2 YYDKDF (reference sequence). The CDR3 contains 15 residues. V was clipped by 0 bases and J by 4 bases, with 13 bases between them. The CDR3 loop reads CATSRDYGGIYEQYF. CDR3 in DNA: TGTGCCACCAGCAGAGATTACGGGGGAATATACGAGCAGTACTTC. The full variable domain, its missing parts supplied by reference TRBV15 and TRBJ2-7, is DAMVIQNPRYQVTQFGKPVTLSCSQTLNHNVMYWYQQKSSQAPKLLFHYYDKDFNNEADTPDNFQSRRPNTSFCFLDIRSPGLGDTAMYLCATSRDYGGIYEQYFGPGTRLTVT.

The chain joins TRBV10-3 to TRBJ2-1; a possible D gene is TRBD2 (6 bases). The CDR3 spans 15 residues. Germline values: CDR1 ENHRY, CDR2 SYGVKD. V lost 6 bases, J lost 3 bases, and 15 bases lay in between. The CDR3 reads CAIREGLGFYNEQFF. The DNA of the CDR3 is TGTGCCATCAGGGAGGGTCTAGGTTTCTACAATGAGCAGTTCTTC.

This chain connects TRBV5-1 to TRBJ2-1; 9 bases align to TRBD2. The germline V gene encodes CDR1 SGHRS and CDR2 YFSETQ. J gave up 0 bases and V 3 bases, and 1 base lay outside the gene matches. The CDR3 covers 15 residues. The CDR3 nucleotides read TGCGCCAGCAGCTATAGCGGGAGCTCCTACAATGAGCAGTTCTTC. Translating it yields CASSYSGSSYNEQFF.

This chain joins TRBV7-9 and TRBJ2-3; D perhaps matches TRBD2 (6 bases). Germline-derived CDR1 and CDR2 are SEHNR and FQNEAQ (reference sequence). The germline V and J ends were trimmed by 2 bases and 8 bases, with 8 bases remaining between them. The CDR3 contains 12 residues. The CDR3 here is CASSLSGGTQYF. CDR3 nucleotides: TGTGCCAGCAGCTTATCCGGGGGTACGCAGTATTTT.

The chain carries TRBV7-2 and TRBJ1-2; D is undetermined. Germline assignment: CDR1 SGHTA and CDR2 FQGNSA. The CDR3 has 13 amino acids. V shed 0 bases and J shed 0 bases, with 2 bases lying between them. This CDR3 is CASSLATNYGYTF. CDR3 DNA: TGTGCCAGCAGCTTAGCCACTAACTATGGCTACACCTTC. Supplemented by reference TRBV7-2 and TRBJ1-2, the full variable domain reads GAGVSQSPSNKVTEKGKDVELRCDPISGHTALYWYRQSLGQGLEFLIYFQGNSAPDKSGLPSDRFSAERTGGSVSTLTIQRTQQEDSAVYLCASSLATNYGYTFGSGTRLTVV.

The chain couples TRBV7-2 to TRBJ1-2; no reliable D call. CDR3 length: 13 amino acids. V lost 2 bases, J lost 2 bases, and 6 bases lay in between. CDR1 and CDR2 from the germline V gene are SGHTA and FQGNSA. The CDR3 protein is CASSLSVNYGYTF. The CDR3 nucleotides read TGTGCCAGCAGCTTATCAGTAAACTATGGCTACACCTTC.

The chain employs TRBV5-1 and TRBJ2-1; TRBD2 aligns across 11 bases. Germline V gene data show CDR1 as SGHRS and CDR2 as YFSETQ. V shed 0 bases, J shed 8 bases, and the junction held 7 bases outside the gene matches. The CDR3 sequence is 16 residues long. The CDR3 DNA is TGCGCCAGCAGCTTGGTAGGGCTAGCGGGGGGTGATGAGCAGTTCTTC. It encodes CASSLVGLAGGDEQFF.

The chain employs TRBV20-1 and TRBJ1-2; tentative D call: TRBD1 (5 bases). Germline V CDR1 and CDR2: DFQATT, SNEGSKA (reference sequence). The CDR3 is 11 residues long. V lost 7 bases and J 3 bases, leaving 9 bases between the germline ends. CDR3 sequence (DNA): TGCAGTGTTTCCAGGGACTATGGCTACACCTTC. It is translated as CSVSRDYGYTF.

The V call is TRBV24-1, the J call TRBJ2-3; 12 bases are shared with TRBD2. CDR3 length equals 17 residues. Germline V gene lookup returns CDR1 KGHDR and CDR2 SFDVKD. The trim removed 4 bases at V and 5 bases at J, leaving 9 bases unmatched. The CDR3 loop reads CATSDPVPGLAGDTQYF. The CDR3 coding sequence is TGTGCCACCAGTGACCCCGTACCGGGACTAGCGGGAGATACGCAGTATTTT.

The rearrangement uses TRBV5-1 and TRBJ2-1; 11 bases are shared with TRBD2. In germline, CDR1 is SGHRS, CDR2 YFSETQ. V lost 4 bases and J lost 2; bases outside the gene matches: 2. The CDR3 has 15 residues. DNA for the CDR3: TGCGCCAGCAGCGGACTAGCGGGTACCTACAATGAGCAGTTCTTC. Translated: CASSGLAGTYNEQFF.

This clone occurred a few times. The V call is TRBV2, the J call TRBJ1-2; no clear D. V lost 4 bases and J lost 4, with 13 bases in between. Germline V CDR1 and CDR2: SNHLY, FYNNEI. This CDR3 has 14 amino acids. CDR3 sequence: CASSAEARGYGYTF. The CDR3, as DNA: TGTGCCAGCAGTGCCGAGGCCAGAGGCTATGGCTACACCTTC.

The chain is built from TRBV5-1 and TRBJ2-2, with TRBD1 matching over 7 bases. CDR3 length: 16 residues. V shed 8 bases and J 7 bases; nucleotides not matched to a gene: 17. Germline CDR1 reads SGHRS; CDR2 reads YFSETQ. The CDR3 loop is CASQDLKQGSGGELFF. In DNA form, the CDR3 reads TGCGCCAGTCAGGACTTGAAACAGGGGAGTGGCGGGGAGCTGTTTTTT.

The chain has TRBV11-2 and TRBJ1-5, with D tentatively TRBD1 (5 bases). The CDR3 is 15 amino acids. Trimming took off 4 bases at V and 5 bases at J, with 15 bases between the two ends. CDR1 and CDR2 from the germline V gene are SGHAT and FQNNGV. CDR3 DNA: TGTGCCAGCAGCTCAATGGCAGGGCCCGATCAGCCCCAGCATTTT. This codes for CASSSMAGPDQPQHF.